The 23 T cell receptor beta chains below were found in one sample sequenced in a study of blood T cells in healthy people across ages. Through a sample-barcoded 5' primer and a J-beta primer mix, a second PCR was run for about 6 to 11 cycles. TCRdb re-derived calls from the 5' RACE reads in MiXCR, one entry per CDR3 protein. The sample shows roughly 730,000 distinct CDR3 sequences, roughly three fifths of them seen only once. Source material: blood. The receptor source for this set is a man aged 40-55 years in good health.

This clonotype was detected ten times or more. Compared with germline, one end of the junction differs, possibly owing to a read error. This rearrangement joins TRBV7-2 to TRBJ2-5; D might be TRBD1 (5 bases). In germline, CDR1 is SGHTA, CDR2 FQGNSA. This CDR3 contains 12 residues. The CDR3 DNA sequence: TGTGCCAGCAGTTTAGGGGAAGAGACCCAGTACTTC. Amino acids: CASSLGEETQYF.

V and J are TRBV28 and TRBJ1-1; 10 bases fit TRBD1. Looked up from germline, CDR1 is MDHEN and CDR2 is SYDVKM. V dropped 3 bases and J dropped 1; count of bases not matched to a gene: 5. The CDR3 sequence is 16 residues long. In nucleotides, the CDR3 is TGTGCCAGCAGTTTCCGACAGGGGGCTTCGAACACTGAAGCTTTCTTT. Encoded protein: CASSFRQGASNTEAFF.

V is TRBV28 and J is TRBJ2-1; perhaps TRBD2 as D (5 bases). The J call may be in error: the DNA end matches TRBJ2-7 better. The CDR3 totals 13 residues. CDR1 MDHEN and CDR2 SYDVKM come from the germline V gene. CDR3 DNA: TGTGCCAGCAGACATCAGAGGGTGAATGAGCAGTACTTC. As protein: CASRHQRVNEQYF.

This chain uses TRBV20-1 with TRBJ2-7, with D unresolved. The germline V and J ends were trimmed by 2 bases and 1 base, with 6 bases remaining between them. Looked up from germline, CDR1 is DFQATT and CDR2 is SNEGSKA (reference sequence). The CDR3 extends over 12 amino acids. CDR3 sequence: CSARTDSYEQYF. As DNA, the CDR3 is TGCAGTGCTAGAACCGATTCCTACGAGCAGTACTTC.

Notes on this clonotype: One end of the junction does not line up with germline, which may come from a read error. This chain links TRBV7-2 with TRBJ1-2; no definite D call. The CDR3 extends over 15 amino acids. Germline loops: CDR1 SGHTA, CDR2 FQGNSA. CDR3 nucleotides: TGTGCCAGCAGCGCGGTGACTGGAGGAGCCTATGACTACACCTTC. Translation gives CASSAVTGGAYDYTF. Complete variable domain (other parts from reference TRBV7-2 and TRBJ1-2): GAGVSQSPSNKVTEKGKDVELRCDPISGHTALYWYRQSLGQGLEFLIYFQGNSAPDKSGLPSDRFSAERTGGSVSTLTIQRTQQEDSAVYLCASSAVTGGAYDYTFGSGTRLTVV.

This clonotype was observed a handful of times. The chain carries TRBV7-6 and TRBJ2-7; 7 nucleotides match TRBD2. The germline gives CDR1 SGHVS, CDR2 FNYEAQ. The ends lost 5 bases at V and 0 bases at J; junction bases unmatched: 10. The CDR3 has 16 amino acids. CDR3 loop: CASSPSASGLSYEQYF. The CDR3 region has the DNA TGTGCCAGCAGCCCCTCCGCTAGCGGCCTCTCCTACGAGCAGTACTTC.

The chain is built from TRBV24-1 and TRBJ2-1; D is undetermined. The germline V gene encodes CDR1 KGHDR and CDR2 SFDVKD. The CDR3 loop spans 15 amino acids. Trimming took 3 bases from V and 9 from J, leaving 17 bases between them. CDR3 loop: CATSDQTEDLIEQFF. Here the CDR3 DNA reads TGTGCCACCAGTGATCAAACAGAGGACCTCATTGAGCAGTTCTTC.

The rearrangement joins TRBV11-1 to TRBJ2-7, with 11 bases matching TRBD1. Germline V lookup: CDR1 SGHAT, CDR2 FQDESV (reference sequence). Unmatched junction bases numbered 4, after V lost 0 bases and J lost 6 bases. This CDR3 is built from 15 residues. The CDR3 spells CASSLARTGGSEQYF. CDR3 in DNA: TGTGCCAGCAGCTTAGCGCGGACAGGGGGCTCCGAGCAGTACTTC.

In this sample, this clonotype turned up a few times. The CDR3 region is CSAIPGLAVYEQYF. DNA of the CDR3: TGCAGTGCTATTCCGGGACTAGCAGTCTACGAGCAGTACTTC. The rearrangement links TRBV20-1 to TRBJ2-7; 9 positions match TRBD2. The CDR3 covers 14 residues. Per germline, CDR1 DFQATT and CDR2 SNEGSKA (reference sequence). Trimming removed 4 bases from V and 3 bases from J; junction bases left unmatched: 7.

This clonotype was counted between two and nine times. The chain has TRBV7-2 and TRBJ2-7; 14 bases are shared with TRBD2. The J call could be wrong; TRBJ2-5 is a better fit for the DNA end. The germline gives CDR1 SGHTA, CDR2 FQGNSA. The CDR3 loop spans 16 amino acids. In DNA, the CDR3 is TGTGCCAGCAGCTCCAGACTAGCGGGGGGGAGCGAGACCCAGTACTTC. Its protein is CASSSRLAGGSETQYF.

The CDR3 spells CASSLELAGRSYEQYF. CDR3 sequence (DNA): TGCGCCAGCAGCTTGGAACTAGCGGGACGCTCCTACGAGCAGTACTTC. V is TRBV5-1 and J is TRBJ2-7; 10 nucleotides line up with TRBD2. Per the germline V gene, CDR1 is SGHRS and CDR2 is YFSETQ. Losses at the gene ends were 0 bases for V and 0 bases for J; bases not matched to a gene: 3. The CDR3 loop spans 16 amino acids. Based on the CDR3 plus reference TRBV5-1 and TRBJ2-7, the full variable domain is KAGVTQTPRYLIKTRGQQVTLSCSPISGHRSVSWYQQTPGQGLQFLFEYFSETQRNKGNFPGRFSGRQFSNSRSEMNVSTLELGDSALYLCASSLELAGRSYEQYFGPGTRLTVT.

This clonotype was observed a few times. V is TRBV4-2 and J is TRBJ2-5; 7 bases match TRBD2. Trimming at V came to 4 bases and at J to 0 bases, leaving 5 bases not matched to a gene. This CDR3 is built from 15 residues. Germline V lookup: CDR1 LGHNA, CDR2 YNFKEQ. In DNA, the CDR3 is TGTGCCAGCAGCCCGATGGGGGGGTACCAAGAGACCCAGTACTTC. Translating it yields CASSPMGGYQETQYF.

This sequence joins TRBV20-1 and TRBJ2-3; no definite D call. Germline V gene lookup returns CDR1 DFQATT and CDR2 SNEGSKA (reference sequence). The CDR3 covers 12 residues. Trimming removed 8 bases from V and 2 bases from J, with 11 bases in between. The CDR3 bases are TGCAGTATCAAGGCCCCCACAGATACGCAGTATTTT. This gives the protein CSIKAPTDTQYF.

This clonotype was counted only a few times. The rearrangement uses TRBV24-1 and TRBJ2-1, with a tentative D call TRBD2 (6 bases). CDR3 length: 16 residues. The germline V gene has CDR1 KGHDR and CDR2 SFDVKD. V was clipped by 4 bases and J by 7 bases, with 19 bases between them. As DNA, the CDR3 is TGTGCCACCAGTGACCTCGGGACTTCAACTATAAATGAGCAGTTCTTC. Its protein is CATSDLGTSTINEQFF.

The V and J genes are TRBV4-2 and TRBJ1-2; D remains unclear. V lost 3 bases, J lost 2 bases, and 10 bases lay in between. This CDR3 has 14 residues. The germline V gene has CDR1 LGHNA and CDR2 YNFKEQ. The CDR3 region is CASSQGRANYGYTF. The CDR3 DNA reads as TGTGCCAGCAGCCAGGGCCGAGCGAACTATGGCTACACCTTC.

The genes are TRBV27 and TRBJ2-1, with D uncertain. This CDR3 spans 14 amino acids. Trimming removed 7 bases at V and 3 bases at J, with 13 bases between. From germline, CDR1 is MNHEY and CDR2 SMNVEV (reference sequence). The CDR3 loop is CASNSARLYNEQFF. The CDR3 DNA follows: TGTGCCAGCAATTCGGCTAGACTCTACAATGAGCAGTTCTTC.

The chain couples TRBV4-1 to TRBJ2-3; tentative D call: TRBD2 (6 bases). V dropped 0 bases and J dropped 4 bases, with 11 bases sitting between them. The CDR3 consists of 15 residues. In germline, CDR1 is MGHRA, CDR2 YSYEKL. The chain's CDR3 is CASSQEVTGADTQYF. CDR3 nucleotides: TGCGCCAGCAGCCAAGAGGTAACGGGGGCAGATACGCAGTATTTT.

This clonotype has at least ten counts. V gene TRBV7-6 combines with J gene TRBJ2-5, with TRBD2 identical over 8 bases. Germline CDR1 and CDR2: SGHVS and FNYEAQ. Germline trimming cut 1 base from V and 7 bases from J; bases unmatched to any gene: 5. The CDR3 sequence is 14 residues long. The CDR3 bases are TGTGCCAGCAGCTTAGACTTCCTAGCGGGGACCCAGTACTTC. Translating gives CASSLDFLAGTQYF.

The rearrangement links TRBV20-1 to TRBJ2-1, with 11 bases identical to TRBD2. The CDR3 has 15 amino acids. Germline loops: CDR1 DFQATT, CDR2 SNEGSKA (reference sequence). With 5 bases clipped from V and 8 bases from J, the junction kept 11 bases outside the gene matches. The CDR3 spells CSAGTSGLVNDEQFF. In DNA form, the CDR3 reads TGCAGTGCTGGGACTAGCGGATTAGTCAACGATGAGCAGTTCTTC.

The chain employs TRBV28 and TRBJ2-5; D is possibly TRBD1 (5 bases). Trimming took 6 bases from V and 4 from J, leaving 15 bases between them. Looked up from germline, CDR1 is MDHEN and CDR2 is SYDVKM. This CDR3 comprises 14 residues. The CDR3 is CASSPPGRVETQYF. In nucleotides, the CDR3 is TGTGCCAGCAGCCCTCCCGGCAGGGTAGAGACCCAGTACTTC.

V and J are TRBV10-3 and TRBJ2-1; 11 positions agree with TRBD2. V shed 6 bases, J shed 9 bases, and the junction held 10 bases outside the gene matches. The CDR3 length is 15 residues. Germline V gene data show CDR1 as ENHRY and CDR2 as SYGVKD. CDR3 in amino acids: CAISSLAGGISEQFF. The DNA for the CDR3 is TGTGCCATCAGCTCCCTAGCGGGAGGTATCTCTGAGCAGTTCTTC.

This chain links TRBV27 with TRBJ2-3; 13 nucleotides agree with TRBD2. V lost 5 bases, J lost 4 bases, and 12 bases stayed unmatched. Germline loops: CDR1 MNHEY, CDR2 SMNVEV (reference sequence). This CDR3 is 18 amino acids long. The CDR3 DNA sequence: TGTGCCAGCAGTCGAACCGGGACTAGCGGGACACGACCAGATACGCAGTATTTT. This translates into CASSRTGTSGTRPDTQYF.

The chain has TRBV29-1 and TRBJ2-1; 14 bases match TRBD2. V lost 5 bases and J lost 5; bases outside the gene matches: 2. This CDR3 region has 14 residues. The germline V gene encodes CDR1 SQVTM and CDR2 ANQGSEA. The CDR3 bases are TGCAGCGTTCGGGGACTAGCGGGGGACAATGAGCAGTTCTTC. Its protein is CSVRGLAGDNEQFF.